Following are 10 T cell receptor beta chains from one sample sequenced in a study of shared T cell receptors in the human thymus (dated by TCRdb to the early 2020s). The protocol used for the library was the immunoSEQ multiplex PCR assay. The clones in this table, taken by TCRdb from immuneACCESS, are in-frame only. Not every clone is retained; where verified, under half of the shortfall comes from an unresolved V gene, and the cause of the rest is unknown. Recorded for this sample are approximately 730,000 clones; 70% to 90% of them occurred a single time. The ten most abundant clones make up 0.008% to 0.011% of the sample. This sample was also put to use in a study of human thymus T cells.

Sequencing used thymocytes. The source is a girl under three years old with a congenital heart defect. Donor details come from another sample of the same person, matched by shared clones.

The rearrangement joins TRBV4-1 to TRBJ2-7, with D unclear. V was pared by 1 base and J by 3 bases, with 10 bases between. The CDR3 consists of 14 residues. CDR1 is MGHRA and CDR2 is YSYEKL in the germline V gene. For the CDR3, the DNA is TGCGCCAGCAGCCAAGGGAGTAGCATCTACGAGCAGTACTTC. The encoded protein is CASSQGSSIYEQYF.

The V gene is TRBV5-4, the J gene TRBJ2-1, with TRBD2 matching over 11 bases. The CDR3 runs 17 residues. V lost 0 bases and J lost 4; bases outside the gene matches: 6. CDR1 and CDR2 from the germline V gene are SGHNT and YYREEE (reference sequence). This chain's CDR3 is CASSLVLAGGPYNEQFF. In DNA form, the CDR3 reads TGTGCCAGCAGCTTGGTTTTAGCGGGGGGGCCTTACAATGAGCAGTTCTTC.

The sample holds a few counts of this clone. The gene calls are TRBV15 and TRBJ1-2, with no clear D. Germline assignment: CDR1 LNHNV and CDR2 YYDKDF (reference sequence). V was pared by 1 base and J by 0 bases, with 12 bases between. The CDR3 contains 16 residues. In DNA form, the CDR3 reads TGTGCCACCAGCAGAGCCAGGATGGAAGCTAACTATGGCTACACCTTC. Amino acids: CATSRARMEANYGYTF.

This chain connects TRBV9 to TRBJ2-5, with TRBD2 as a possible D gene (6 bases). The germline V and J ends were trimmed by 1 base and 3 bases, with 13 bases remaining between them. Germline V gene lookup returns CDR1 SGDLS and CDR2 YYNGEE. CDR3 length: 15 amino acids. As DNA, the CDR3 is TGTGCCAGCAGCGTACTTGGGAGGCCAAAAGAGACCCAGTACTTC. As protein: CASSVLGRPKETQYF.

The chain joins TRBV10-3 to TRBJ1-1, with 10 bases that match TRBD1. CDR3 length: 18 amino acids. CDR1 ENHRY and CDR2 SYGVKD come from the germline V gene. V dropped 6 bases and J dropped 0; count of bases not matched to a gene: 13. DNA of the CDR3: TGTGCCATCAGCTCCGGGACAGGGGAGACGGGCATGAACACTGAAGCTTTCTTT. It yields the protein CAISSGTGETGMNTEAFF.

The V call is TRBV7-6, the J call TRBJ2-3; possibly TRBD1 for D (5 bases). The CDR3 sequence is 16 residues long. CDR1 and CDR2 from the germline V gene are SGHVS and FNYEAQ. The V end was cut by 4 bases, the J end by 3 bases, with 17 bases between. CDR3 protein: CASSSSHRRGTDTQYF. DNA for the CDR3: TGTGCCAGCAGCTCTTCACATCGAAGGGGAACAGATACGCAGTATTTT.

CDR3 loop: CAISTGTAYNEQFF. CDR3 coding DNA: TGTGCCATCAGTACCGGGACAGCCTACAATGAGCAGTTCTTC. The chain employs TRBV10-3 and TRBJ2-1; 7 bases fit TRBD1. Trimming took 5 bases from V and 2 from J; bases not matched to a gene: 3. The CDR3 consists of 14 residues. The germline V gene encodes CDR1 ENHRY and CDR2 SYGVKD.

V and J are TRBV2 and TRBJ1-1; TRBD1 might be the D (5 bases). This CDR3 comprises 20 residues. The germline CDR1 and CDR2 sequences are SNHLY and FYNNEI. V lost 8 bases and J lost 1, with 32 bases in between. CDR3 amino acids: CASGETLTLRQPTSNTEAFF. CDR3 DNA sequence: TGTGCCAGCGGAGAGACTCTAACCCTCAGACAGCCTACTTCGAACACTGAAGCTTTCTTT.

Written as DNA, the CDR3 is TGTGCCAGCAGTGTTCAATCGACAGGGGGGAATCAGCCCCAGCATTTT. Translation: CASSVQSTGGNQPQHF. The chain is built from TRBV6-1 and TRBJ1-5; the match to TRBD1 covers 9 bases. The ends lost 4 bases at V and 4 bases at J; junction bases unmatched: 8. CDR3 size: 16 residues. Germline V gene data show CDR1 as MNHNS and CDR2 as SASEGT.

The CDR3 spells CASRLAGTSSYNEQFF. CDR3 in DNA: TGTGCCAGCAGATTAGCAGGGACTAGCTCCTACAATGAGCAGTTCTTC. The chain combines TRBV5-8 with TRBJ2-1, with 8 nucleotides matching TRBD2. Germline V gene data show CDR1 as SGHTS and CDR2 as YDEGEE. CDR3 length equals 16 residues. The trim removed 5 bases at V and 0 bases at J, leaving 7 bases unmatched.